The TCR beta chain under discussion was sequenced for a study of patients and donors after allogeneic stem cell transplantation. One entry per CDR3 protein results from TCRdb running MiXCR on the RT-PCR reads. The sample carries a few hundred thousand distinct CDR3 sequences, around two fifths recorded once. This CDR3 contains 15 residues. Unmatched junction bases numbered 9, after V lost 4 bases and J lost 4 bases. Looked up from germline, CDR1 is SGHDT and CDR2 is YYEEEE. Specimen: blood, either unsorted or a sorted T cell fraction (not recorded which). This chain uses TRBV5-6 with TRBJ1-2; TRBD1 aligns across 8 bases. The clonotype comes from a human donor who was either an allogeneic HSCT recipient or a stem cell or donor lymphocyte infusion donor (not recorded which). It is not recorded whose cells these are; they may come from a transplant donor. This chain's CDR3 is CASSKMDRDIYGYTF. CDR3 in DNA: TGTGCCAGCAGCAAAATGGACAGGGACATCTATGGCTACACCTTC.